The 9 T cell receptor beta chains below were found in one sample sequenced in a study of blood T cell repertoires in acute mononucleosis. TCRdb's table, derived via immunoSEQ multiplex PCR, lists solely in-frame clones and lacks some. The sample contains about 1,800 clones, just over 20% of which appear only once. Regarding time point: convalescence about 6 months (5-8 months) after acute presentation (visit 7). The input for sequencing was EBV YVL epitope tetramer+ CD8+ T cells sorted from PBMCs, taken during convalescence from infectious mononucleosis. This sample's subset: CD8 T cells binding a tetramer with EBV BRLF1 109-117 peptide (YVL-BR). The receptors were gathered from a young woman with infectious mononucleosis caused by EBV.

The CDR3: CSVGTDDHGEQYF. CDR3 DNA sequence: TGCAGCGTGGGGACAGATGACCACGGCGAGCAGTACTTC. The V call is TRBV29-1, the J call TRBJ2-5; TRBD1 aligns across 7 bases. The J call is uncertain, as TRBJ2-7 better fits the DNA end. Germline CDR1 and CDR2: SQVTM and ANQGSEA. The CDR3 has 13 residues.

This clone was seen ten or more times. V is TRBV28 and J is TRBJ2-3; D is unclear. Trimming took off 6 bases at V and 4 bases at J, with 20 bases between the two ends. The CDR3 covers 16 residues. Per germline, CDR1 MDHEN and CDR2 SYDVKM. The CDR3 reads CASSQGWFPRADTQYF. DNA of the CDR3: TGTGCCAGCAGCCAAGGGTGGTTTCCTCGCGCAGATACGCAGTATTTT.

This clone showed up many times. This chain uses TRBV5-6 with TRBJ2-7; D perhaps matches TRBD2 (5 bases). The germline V gene has CDR1 SGHDT and CDR2 YYEEEE. CDR3 length equals 16 residues. Trimming cost V 2 bases and J 0 bases, with 15 bases left between them. The CDR3, as DNA: TGTGCCAGCAGCTTAGATTGGAGGATTCGCTCCTACGAGCAGTACTTC. Protein: CASSLDWRIRSYEQYF.

Notes on this clone: The likely explanation is a read error, given a far larger clone one base away. Different DNA sequences within this sample yield the same CDR3. The V gene is TRBV5-5, the J gene TRBJ2-7, with D possibly TRBD2 on 7 matching bases. The V gene lost 3 bases and the J gene lost 2 bases, with 18 bases spanning the gap. This CDR3 region has 16 residues. Germline V gene lookup returns CDR1 SGHKS and CDR2 YYEKEE (reference sequence). CDR3 nucleotides: TGTGCCAGCAGCTCTCGGGGCGGGGGCGGGACCTACGAGCAGTACTTC. This sequence encodes CASSSRGGGGTYEQYF.

With regard to this clone: Given a much more abundant clone one base away, this may be a read error. Other DNA sequences in this specimen translate into the identical CDR3. The gene calls are TRBV29-1 and TRBJ2-1; the D is unclear. The CDR3 is 13 residues long. Trimming took off 5 bases at V and 4 bases at J, with 12 bases between the two ends. The germline V gene has CDR1 SQVTM and CDR2 ANQGSEA. DNA of the CDR3: TGCAGCGTTTGGCAGGCGCTTTACAATGAGCAGTTCTTC. This sequence encodes CSVWQALYNEQFF.

Many counts were recorded for this clone. A far more abundant clone sits one base away, making this likely a read error. This chain connects TRBV7-3 to TRBJ2-7; 8 nucleotides line up with TRBD1. V shed 5 bases and J 7 bases; nucleotides not matched to a gene: 13. Germline values: CDR1 SGHTA, CDR2 FQGTGA. The CDR3 contains 15 residues. The CDR3 protein is CASSPDPTGVNEQYF. The CDR3 region has the DNA TGTGCCAGCAGCCCCGACCCGACAGGGGTCAATGAGCAGTACTTC.

This clone was found a few times. V usage is TRBV7-2 and J usage is TRBJ1-3, with D uncertain. V lost 5 bases, J lost 0 bases, and 11 bases lay in between. The CDR3 totals 15 residues. Germline loops: CDR1 SGHTA, CDR2 FQGNSA. CDR3 loop: CASSLILLSGNTIYF. CDR3 nucleotide sequence: TGTGCCAGCAGCCTGATCCTGCTCTCTGGAAACACCATATATTTT.

Many counts were recorded for this clone. The likely explanation is a read error, given a far larger clone one base away. The sample has other DNA sequences that encode this CDR3 too. V and J are TRBV5-1 and TRBJ2-5; 12 nucleotides line up with TRBD2. With V trimmed by 0 bases and J by 7 bases, 7 bases remained unmatched. Germline V gene lookup returns CDR1 SGHRS and CDR2 YFSETQ. The CDR3 is 16 residues long. This chain's CDR3 is CASSLASGGAAGTQYF. The CDR3 DNA reads TGCGCCAGCAGCTTGGCTAGCGGGGGGGCCGCGGGGACCCAGTACTTC.

In this sample, this clone turned up a few times. This rearrangement joins TRBV6-5 to TRBJ2-7; weak D call: TRBD2 (5 bases). The CDR3 has 15 residues. Trimming removed 6 bases from V and 0 bases from J, with 15 bases in between. Per germline, CDR1 MNHEY and CDR2 SVGAGI. The CDR3 region has the DNA TGTGCCAGCAGCCCCATCAGAGGGTCCTCCTACGAGCAGTACTTC. The encoded protein is CASSPIRGSSYEQYF.